Listed here is a single T cell receptor (beta chain). The sample belongs to a study of T cell changes during pregnancy in multiple sclerosis. Germline V CDR1 and CDR2: LNHDA, SQIVND (reference sequence). The CDR3 length is 16 residues. Between the trimmed V and J ends, which lost 7 bases and 2 bases, there was a span of 20 bases. Measured with immunoSEQ multiplex PCR; TCRdb has only the in-frame clones, and not every one. The data contain about 79,000 clones, roughly 93% of them singletons. Sample: peripheral blood, taken in the second trimester of pregnancy. This sequence joins TRBV19 and TRBJ1-2; D not certain. This TCR was sampled from a female donor in good health, enrolled as a control in a pregnancy study. This chain's CDR3 is CASKPQRITRNYGYTF. The CDR3 DNA reads TGTGCCAGTAAGCCCCAGAGGATAACAAGGAACTATGGCTACACCTTC.